A selection of T cell receptor beta chains follows, all from one sample in a study of T-cell reconstitution after alpha-beta-depleted transplantation in children. TCRdb passed the PCR reads through MiXCR, listing each CDR3 protein once. Here the sample spans about 250,000 distinct CDR3 sequences, roughly a quarter being singletons. The material was PBMCs, mostly from graft donor cells, obtained 360 days after TCRalphabeta/CD19-depleted stem cell transplant. These receptors were taken from a female patient aged 2 to 10 who had a stem cell transplant for congenital amegakaryocytic thrombocytopenia, so the T cells may come from the graft donor. Both conserved end residues are part of each CDR3. A D gene is named only where the DNA matches it firmly. Only some rows state a clone size, as once, few, many or a class for expanded clones.

J: TRBJ2-3
D: NA
size: few
V: TRBV30
CDR3: CAWSVNTGDTQYF
DNA: TGTGCCTGGAGTGTAAATACGGGAGATACGCAGTATTTT

J: TRBJ1-4
D: NA
size: NA
V: TRBV28
CDR3: CASSLYWGDNEKLFF
DNA: TGTGCCAGCAGTTTATACTGGGGGGACAATGAAAAACTGTTTTTT

J: TRBJ2-7
D: TRBD1
size: NA
V: TRBV15
CDR3: CATSRDRVYEQYF
DNA: TGTGCCACCAGTCGGGACAGGGTGTACGAGCAGTACTTC

J: TRBJ2-7
D: NA
size: many
V: TRBV5-1
CDR3: CASSWSDGPHEQYF
DNA: TGCGCCAGCAGCTGGTCCGACGGGCCCCACGAGCAGTACTTC

J: TRBJ1-3
D: NA
size: NA
V: TRBV29-1
CDR3: CSVGTYSGNTIYF
DNA: TGCAGCGTCGGGACTTACTCTGGAAACACCATATATTTT

J: TRBJ2-1
D: NA
size: NA
V: TRBV28
CDR3: CASSLFGGGLLEQFF
DNA: TGTGCCAGCAGTTTATTCGGGGGAGGATTGCTTGAGCAGTTCTTC

J: TRBJ2-7
D: NA
size: NA
V: TRBV10-3
CDR3: CAIRHRSSYEQYF
DNA: TGTGCCATCAGGCACAGGAGCTCCTACGAGCAGTACTTC

J: TRBJ1-2
D: NA
size: NA
V: TRBV3-1
CDR3: CASSQSGRQGGYTF
DNA: TGTGCCAGCAGCCAATCAGGGAGACAAGGCGGCTACACCTTC

J: TRBJ2-7
D: TRBD2
size: NA
V: TRBV11-1
CDR3: CASSPAVAPGLATYEQYF
DNA: TGTGCCAGCAGCCCAGCAGTAGCCCCGGGACTAGCGACCTACGAGCAGTACTTC

J: TRBJ2-5
D: TRBD2
size: few
V: TRBV12-3/TRBV12-4
CDR3: CASTLSGSLGETQYF
DNA: TGTGCCAGCACCCTTAGCGGGAGCTTAGGCGAGACCCAGTACTTC

J: TRBJ1-5
D: NA
size: NA
V: TRBV28
CDR3: CASSSPGRWSNQPQHF
DNA: TGTGCCAGCAGTTCTCCCGGGCGTTGGAGCAATCAGCCCCAGCATTTT

J: TRBJ2-3
D: TRBD2
size: NA
V: TRBV4-3
CDR3: CASSQESGSGTDTQYF
DNA: TGCGCCAGCAGCCAGGAGAGCGGGAGTGGTACAGATACGCAGTATTTT

J: TRBJ2-1
D: TRBD1
size: NA
V: TRBV29-1
CDR3: CSAFLTGVGYNEQFF
DNA: TGCAGCGCCTTCCTCACAGGGGTGGGTTACAATGAGCAGTTCTTC

J: TRBJ2-7
D: NA
size: NA
V: TRBV5-5
CDR3: CASAYSVAYEQYF
DNA: TGTGCCAGCGCTTACAGTGTTGCCTACGAGCAGTACTTC

J: TRBJ1-1
D: NA
size: NA
V: TRBV5-1
CDR3: CASSLGTNEAFF
DNA: TGCGCCAGCAGCTTGGGGACAAATGAAGCTTTCTTT

J: TRBJ2-2
D: TRBD1
size: NA
V: TRBV20-1
CDR3: CSTDRGNTGELFF
DNA: TGCAGTACCGACAGGGGGAACACCGGGGAGCTGTTTTTT

J: TRBJ2-3
D: NA
size: NA
V: TRBV10-3
CDR3: CAGLRSLAPDTQYF
DNA: TGTGCCGGGCTCCGGTCGCTAGCCCCAGATACGCAGTATTTT

J: TRBJ2-3
D: TRBD2
size: NA
V: TRBV29-1
CDR3: CSALGTSGTDTQYF
DNA: TGCAGCGCCCTCGGGACTAGCGGCACAGATACGCAGTATTTT

J: TRBJ2-7
D: NA
size: NA
V: TRBV5-1
CDR3: CASSLRGPSDYEQYF
DNA: TGCGCCAGCAGCCTCCGGGGTCCGAGTGATTACGAGCAGTACTTC

J: TRBJ1-4
D: NA
size: NA
V: TRBV20-1
CDR3: CSARGPPNEKLFF
DNA: TGCAGTGCTAGAGGGCCACCAAATGAAAAACTGTTTTTT